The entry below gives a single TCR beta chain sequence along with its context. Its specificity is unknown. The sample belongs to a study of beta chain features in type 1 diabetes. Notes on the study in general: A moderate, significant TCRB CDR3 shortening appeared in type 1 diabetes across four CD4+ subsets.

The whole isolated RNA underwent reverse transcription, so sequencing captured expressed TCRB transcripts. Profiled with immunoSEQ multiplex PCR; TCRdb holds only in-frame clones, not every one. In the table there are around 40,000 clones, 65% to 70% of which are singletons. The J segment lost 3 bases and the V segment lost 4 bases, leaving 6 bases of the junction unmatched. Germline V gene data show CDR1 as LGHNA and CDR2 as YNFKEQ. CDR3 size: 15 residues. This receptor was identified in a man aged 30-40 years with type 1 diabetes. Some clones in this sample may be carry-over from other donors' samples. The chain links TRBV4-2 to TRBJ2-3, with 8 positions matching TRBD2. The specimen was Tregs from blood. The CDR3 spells CASSRTLAETDTQYF. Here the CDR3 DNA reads TGTGCCAGCAGCCGAACACTAGCGGAGACAGATACGCAGTATTTT.